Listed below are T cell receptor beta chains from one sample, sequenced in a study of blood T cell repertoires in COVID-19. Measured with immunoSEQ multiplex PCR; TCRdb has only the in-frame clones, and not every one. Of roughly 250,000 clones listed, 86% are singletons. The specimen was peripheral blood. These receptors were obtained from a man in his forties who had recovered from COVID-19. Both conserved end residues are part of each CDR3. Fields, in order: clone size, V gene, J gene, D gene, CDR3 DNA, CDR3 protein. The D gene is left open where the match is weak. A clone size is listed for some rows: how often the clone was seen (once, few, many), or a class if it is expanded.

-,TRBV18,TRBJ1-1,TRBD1,TGTGCCAGCTCACCCCCGGGACAGGGTACGGCTTTCTTT,CASSPPGQGTAFF
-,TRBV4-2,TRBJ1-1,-,TGTGCCAGCAGAACACCTAGGACAGAAAATATGAACACTGAAGCTTTCTTT,CASRTPRTENMNTEAFF
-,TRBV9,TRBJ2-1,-,TGTGCCAGCAGCGTTCTAGCATCGAACAATGAGCAGTTCTTC,CASSVLASNNEQFF
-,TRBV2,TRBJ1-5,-,TGTGCCAGCAAGGGGTTGGATCAGCCCCAGCATTTT,CASKGLDQPQHF
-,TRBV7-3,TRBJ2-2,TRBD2,TGTGCCAGCAGCCCAGTAGGGAGGGGCGCCGGGGAGCTGTTTTTT,CASSPVGRGAGELFF
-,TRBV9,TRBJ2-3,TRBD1,TGTGCCAGCAGCGCCCTCACAGGGGGCACAGATACGCAGTATTTT,CASSALTGGTDTQYF
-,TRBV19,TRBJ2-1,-,TGTGCCAGTAGTATAAAGACAGGCAATGAGCAGTTCTTC,CASSIKTGNEQFF
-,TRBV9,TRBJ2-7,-,TGTGCCAGCAGCCCCCCGGCGGGGAAATTAGGGTCCTACGAGCAGTACTTC,CASSPPAGKLGSYEQYF
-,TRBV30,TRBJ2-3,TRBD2,TGTGCCTGGAGTGTAAGCGGGAGGACCACAGATACGCAGTATTTT,CAWSVSGRTTDTQYF
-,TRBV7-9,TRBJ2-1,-,TGTGCCAGCAGCTTAAGGGGCAGGACCCCCTCCTACAATGAGCAGTTCTTC,CASSLRGRTPSYNEQFF
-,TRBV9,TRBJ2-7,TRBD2,TGTGCCAGCAGCGTAGGGGGGCTAGCGGGAGCCCACGAGCAGTACTTC,CASSVGGLAGAHEQYF
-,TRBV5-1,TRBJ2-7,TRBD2,TGCGCCAGCAGCTTAACTAGCGGGAGCTCCTACGAGCAGTACTTC,CASSLTSGSSYEQYF
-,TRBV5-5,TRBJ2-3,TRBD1,TGTGCCAGCAGCGGGGGACAGGGCGGCTTCACAGATACGCAGTATTTT,CASSGGQGGFTDTQYF
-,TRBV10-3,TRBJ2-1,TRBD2,TGTGCCATCCGGGAGGGGGAGAGAGATGAGCAGTTCTTC,CAIREGERDEQFF
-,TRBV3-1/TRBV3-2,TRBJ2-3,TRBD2,TGTGCCAGCAGCCAAGAGTTAGCGGGTAGCACAGATACGCAGTATTTT,CASSQELAGSTDTQYF
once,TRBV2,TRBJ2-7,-,TGTGCCAGCAGCGAGACAGGCCCCTACGAGCAGTACTTC,CASSETGPYEQYF
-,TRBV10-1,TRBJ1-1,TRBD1,TGCGCCAGCAGTGACCGGACAGGGGGGAACACTGAAGCTTTCTTT,CASSDRTGGNTEAFF
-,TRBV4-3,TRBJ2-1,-,TGCGCCAGCAGCCAAGAAGACTCATTATCCGATGAGCAGTTCTTC,CASSQEDSLSDEQFF
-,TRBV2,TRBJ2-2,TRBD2,TGTGCCTCAATAGCGGGGGGGCTGACCGGGGAGCTGTTTTTT,CASIAGGLTGELFF
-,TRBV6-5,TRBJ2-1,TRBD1,TGTGCCAGCAAATTACAGGGGAGTTCCAATGAGCAGTTCTTC,CASKLQGSSNEQFF
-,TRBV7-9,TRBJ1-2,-,TGTGCCAGCAGCTGGGAGGGTCTTGTTGGAGGCTACACCTTC,CASSWEGLVGGYTF
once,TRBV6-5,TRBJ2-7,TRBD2,TGTGCCAGCAGTCTAGCGGGACCTGCCTACGAGCAGTACTTC,CASSLAGPAYEQYF
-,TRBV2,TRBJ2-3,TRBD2,TGTGCCAGCATTGGGCTAGCGGGAGGAGACGTCAAAGATACGCAGTATTTT,CASIGLAGGDVKDTQYF
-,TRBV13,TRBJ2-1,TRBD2,TGTGCCAGCAGCTTAGGCGGACTAGCGGGAGACAATGAGCAGTTCTTC,CASSLGGLAGDNEQFF
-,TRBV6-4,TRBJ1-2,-,TGTGCCAGCAGTGACGGGGACGGGAGAGGCTACACCTTC,CASSDGDGRGYTF
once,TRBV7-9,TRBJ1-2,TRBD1,TGTGCCAGCAGCCACGCGGACAGGGGCCCGCGTGGGGGCTACACCTTC,CASSHADRGPRGGYTF
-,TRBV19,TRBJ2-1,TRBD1,TGTGCCAGTAGTATCTTGGGGCAGGGGGCTTCTCTACGCAATGAGCAGTTCTTC,CASSILGQGASLRNEQFF
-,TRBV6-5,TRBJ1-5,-,TGTGCCAGCAGTTACGGGGGCCAGCCCCAGCATTTT,CASSYGGQPQHF
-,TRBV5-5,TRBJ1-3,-,TGTGCCAGCAGCCAATCTGCGGGGAGGGTCTTTGGAAACACCATATATTTT,CASSQSAGRVFGNTIYF
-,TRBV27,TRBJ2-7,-,TGTGCCAGCAGTTCGAGGATGAATTACGAGCAGTACTTC,CASSSRMNYEQYF
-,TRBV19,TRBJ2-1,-,TGTGCCAGTAGTATCCCTGGAGACAATGAGCAGTTCTTC,CASSIPGDNEQFF
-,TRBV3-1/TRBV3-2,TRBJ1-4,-,TGTGCCAGCAGCCAAGGTGCGGGGCGTGAAAAACTGTTTTTT,CASSQGAGREKLFF
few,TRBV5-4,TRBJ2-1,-,TGTGCCAGCAGCCTATTCCCTTACAATGAGCAGTTCTTC,CASSLFPYNEQFF
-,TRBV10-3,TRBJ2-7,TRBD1,TGTGCCATCAGTGATCCCGGGACAGGGGGTGGTTACGAGCAGTACTTC,CAISDPGTGGGYEQYF
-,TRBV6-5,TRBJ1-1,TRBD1,TGTGCCAGCAGTTCGGGACAGGGCCCTGAAGCTTTCTTT,CASSSGQGPEAFF
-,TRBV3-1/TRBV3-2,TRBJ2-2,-,TGTGCCAGCCGTTTACGGGCAGGGGAAGGCACCGGGGAGCTGTTTTTT,CASRLRAGEGTGELFF
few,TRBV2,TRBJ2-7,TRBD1,TGTGCCAGCAGCGCAGACAGGGGACACGACGAGCAGTACTTC,CASSADRGHDEQYF
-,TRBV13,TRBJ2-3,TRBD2,TGTGCCAGCAGCTTACGGTTAGCGGGGGGGCCAGATACGCAGTATTTT,CASSLRLAGGPDTQYF
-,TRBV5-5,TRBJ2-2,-,TGTGCCAGCAGCTTGCTCTCCCCGAACACCGGGGAGCTGTTTTTT,CASSLLSPNTGELFF
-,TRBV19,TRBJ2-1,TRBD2,TGTGCCAGTAGTATCGTGCGGGGGGGGCCTTACAATGAGCAGTTCTTC,CASSIVRGGPYNEQFF
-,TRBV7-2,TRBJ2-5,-,TGTGCCAGCAGCCGCCCGACAGAGCAAGAGACCCAGTACTTC,CASSRPTEQETQYF
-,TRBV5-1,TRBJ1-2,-,TGCGCCAGCAGCCCTTCCCCCCACAGCACTAACTATGGCTACACCTTC,CASSPSPHSTNYGYTF
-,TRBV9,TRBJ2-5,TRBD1,TGTGCCAGCAGCGCCGGGGACAGTAGGGGCCAAGAGACCCAGTACTTC,CASSAGDSRGQETQYF
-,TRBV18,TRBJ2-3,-,TGTGCCAGCTCACCCGAAGTCGCGGATACGCAGTATTTT,CASSPEVADTQYF
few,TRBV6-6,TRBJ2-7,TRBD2,TGTGCCAGCAGCTCCTACCGGCGGGGGGTCTACTACGAGCAGTACTTC,CASSSYRRGVYYEQYF
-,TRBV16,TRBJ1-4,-,TGTGCCAGCAGCCAAGAGACAGCTAATGAAAAACTGTTTTTT,CASSQETANEKLFF
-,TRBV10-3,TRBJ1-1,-,TGTGCCATCAGTGTGCAGGTGAACACTGAAGCTTTCTTT,CAISVQVNTEAFF
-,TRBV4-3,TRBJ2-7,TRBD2,TGCGCCAGCAGCCAAGACTACGCTTGGGACTCTAGCGGATACTACTTTTCCTACGAGCAGTACTTC,CASSQDYAWDSSGYYFSYEQYF
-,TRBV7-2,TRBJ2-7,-,TGTGCCAGCAGCCCCTCGGGAGCTCAGTACGAGCAGTACTTC,CASSPSGAQYEQYF
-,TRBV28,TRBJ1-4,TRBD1,TGTGCCAGCAGGATCAGGGGGAATGAAAAACTGTTTTTT,CASRIRGNEKLFF
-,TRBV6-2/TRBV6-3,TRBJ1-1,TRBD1,TGTGCCAGCAGTTACTACGGACAGGGTACTTCCACTGAAGCTTTCTTT,CASSYYGQGTSTEAFF
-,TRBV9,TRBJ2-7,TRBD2,TGTGCCAGCAGCGTAGGGGGGGGACCGGCCTACGAGCAGTACTTC,CASSVGGGPAYEQYF
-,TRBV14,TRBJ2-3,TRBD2,TGTGCCAGCAGCCGTCCGGGGACTACTAGCACAGATACGCAGTATTTT,CASSRPGTTSTDTQYF
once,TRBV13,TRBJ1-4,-,TGTGCCAGCAGCTTAGGGCGGGGGCTCGGCGAAAAACTGTTTTTT,CASSLGRGLGEKLFF
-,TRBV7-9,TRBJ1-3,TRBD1,TGTGCCAGCAGCTTAGGGACAGGGGGCAGAAACACCATATATTTT,CASSLGTGGRNTIYF
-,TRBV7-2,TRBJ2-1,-,TGTGCCAGCAGCTTAGGCCCCGGATTTAGCTATAACAATGAGCAGTTCTTC,CASSLGPGFSYNNEQFF
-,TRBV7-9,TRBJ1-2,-,TGTGCCAGCAGAATTGGATCCTTTCGGGATGGCTACACCTTC,CASRIGSFRDGYTF